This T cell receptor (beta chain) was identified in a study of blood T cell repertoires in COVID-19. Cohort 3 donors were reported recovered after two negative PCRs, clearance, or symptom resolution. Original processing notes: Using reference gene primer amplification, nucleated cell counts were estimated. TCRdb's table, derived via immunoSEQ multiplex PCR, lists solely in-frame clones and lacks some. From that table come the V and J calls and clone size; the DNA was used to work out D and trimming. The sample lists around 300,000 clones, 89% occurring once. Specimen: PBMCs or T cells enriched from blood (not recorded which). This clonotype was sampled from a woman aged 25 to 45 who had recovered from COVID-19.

The CDR3, as DNA: TGTGGCAGGTTTGGTAGCGGGTACAGGGCCCTCTCTGGCGAGCAGTACTTC. Its protein product is CGRFGSGYRALSGEQYF. The V gene is TRBV19, the J gene TRBJ2-7, with D possibly being TRBD2 (7 bases). The CDR3 contains 17 residues. Germline V gene sequence: CDR1 LNHDA, CDR2 SQIVND (reference sequence).